One T cell receptor beta chain is described in this entry. Antigen specificity is unknown. The CDR3 extends over 12 amino acids. Germline CDR1 reads LGHNA; CDR2 reads YNFKEQ. V lost 3 bases to trimming and J lost 6 bases, with 8 bases between them. This entry comes from a study of T cells in localized non-small cell lung cancer. The protocol was immunoSEQ multiplex PCR, while the TCRdb copy is restricted to in-frame clones and leaves out a portion. The repertoire consists of more than 12,000 clones, with approximately 85% occurring once and the leading ten covering approximately 4%. General study points: Of the top 100 tumor clones, median roughly 53 were in adjacent lung, about 26 among its top 100. Exceeding tumor, uninvolved adjacent lung had the highest T cell clonality.

The V call is TRBV4-2, the J call TRBJ1-1, with no clear D. The sequence was obtained from a woman between 40 and 69 years old with stage I lung adenocarcinoma. Sequenced material: peripheral blood, taken before any cancer treatment. The CDR3 DNA is TGTGCCAGCAGCCAGAGTGAGGCTGAAGCTTTCTTT. Protein product: CASSQSEAEAFF.